The clone carrying this TCR beta chain was seen a single time. Its matching antigen is unknown. This sample is part of a study of T cells after yellow fever vaccination. TCRdb re-analysed the 5' RACE reads in MiXCR, keeping a single row per CDR3 protein. The top ten hold roughly 13% of the sample, which has approximately 550,000 distinct CDR3 sequences, 19% seen once. Findings and limits, study-wide: Just a small share of clonotypes turned up in the CD4 compartment as well as the CD8 compartment.

The sequencing here drew on PBMCs, taken 15 days after the yellow fever booster vaccination. This sequence originates from a man aged 25 to 40 who received the YFV17D yellow fever vaccine.

CDR3 DNA: TGTGCCAGCGTATCGAGGGCCGACAGAGGCGAGCAGTACTTC. This translates into CASVSRADRGEQYF. V is TRBV6-1 and J is TRBJ2-7; possibly TRBD1 or TRBD2 for D (5 bases each). The CDR3 spans 14 residues. Looked up from germline, CDR1 is MNHNS and CDR2 is SASEGT. V lost 8 bases to trimming and J lost 6 bases, with 20 bases between them.